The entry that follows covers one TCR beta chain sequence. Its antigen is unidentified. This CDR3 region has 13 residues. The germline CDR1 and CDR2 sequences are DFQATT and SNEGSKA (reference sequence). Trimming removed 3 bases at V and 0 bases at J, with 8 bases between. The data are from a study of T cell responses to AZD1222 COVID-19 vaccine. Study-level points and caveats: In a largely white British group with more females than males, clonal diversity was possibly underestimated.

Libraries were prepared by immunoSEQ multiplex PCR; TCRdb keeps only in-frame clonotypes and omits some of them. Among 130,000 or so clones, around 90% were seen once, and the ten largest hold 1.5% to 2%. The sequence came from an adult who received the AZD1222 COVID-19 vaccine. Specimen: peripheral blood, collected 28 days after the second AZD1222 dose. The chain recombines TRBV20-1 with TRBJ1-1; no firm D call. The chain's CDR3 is CSASSQLNTEAFF. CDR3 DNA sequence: TGCAGTGCTAGTAGCCAGCTGAACACTGAAGCTTTCTTT.